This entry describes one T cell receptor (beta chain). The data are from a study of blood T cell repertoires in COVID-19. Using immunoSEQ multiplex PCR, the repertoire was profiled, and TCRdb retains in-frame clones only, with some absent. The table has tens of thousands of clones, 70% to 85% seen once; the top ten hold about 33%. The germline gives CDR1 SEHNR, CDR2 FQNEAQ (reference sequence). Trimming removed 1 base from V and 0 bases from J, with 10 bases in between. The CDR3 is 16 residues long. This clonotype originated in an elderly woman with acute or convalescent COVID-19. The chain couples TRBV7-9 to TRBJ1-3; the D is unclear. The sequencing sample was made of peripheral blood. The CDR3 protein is CASSLGDRGSGNTIYF. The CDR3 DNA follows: TGTGCCAGCAGCTTAGGCGACCGAGGCTCTGGAAACACCATATATTTT.